This entry lists 11 T cell receptor beta chains sequenced from one sample in a study of OX40 agonist ivuxolimab in advanced cancers. Assay: immunoSEQ multiplex PCR; the TCRdb copy retains only in-frame clones and omits some. The sample shows about 77,000 clones, more than 70% of them seen only once. Material: CD4+ or CD8+ T cells sorted from blood, obtained in a trial of the OX40 agonist ivuxolimab. Receptor source: an adult with an advanced solid tumor such as melanoma, head and neck, liver or kidney cancer.

The gene calls are TRBV6-5 and TRBJ1-2; D unclear. Trimming removed 2 bases at V and 2 bases at J, with 6 bases between. Germline V gene data show CDR1 as MNHEY and CDR2 as SVGAGI. The CDR3 is made up of 13 amino acids. The CDR3 sequence: CASSYMPNYGYTF. CDR3 coding DNA: TGTGCCAGCAGTTACATGCCCAACTATGGCTACACCTTC.

The chain joins TRBV18 to TRBJ2-1, with 9 bases identical to TRBD2. Looked up from germline, CDR1 is KGHSH and CDR2 is LQKENI. The CDR3 covers 16 residues. V was clipped by 2 bases and J by 4 bases; unmatched bases: 6. The CDR3 nucleotides are TGTGCCAGCTCACCAAGAGCGGGAGGAAGGTACAATGAGCAGTTCTTC. It translates to CASSPRAGGRYNEQFF.

This clone was counted only a few times. The chain is built from TRBV27 and TRBJ2-3, with D possibly TRBD1 on 6 matching bases. Trimming removed 5 bases at V and 9 bases at J, with 12 bases between. Germline-derived CDR1 and CDR2 are MNHEY and SMNVEV (reference sequence). The CDR3 covers 12 residues. The CDR3 nucleotides read TGTGCCAGCAGTAAGACAGGCAAGACGCAGTATTTT. Translating it yields CASSKTGKTQYF.

The V call is TRBV19, the J call TRBJ1-5, with D maybe TRBD1 (6 bases). Between the trimmed V and J ends, which lost 9 bases and 0 bases, there was a span of 15 bases. Germline CDR1 LNHDA, CDR2 SQIVND (reference sequence). The CDR3 covers 15 residues. The CDR3 protein is CASSLQGYSNQPQHF. The CDR3 DNA reads as TGTGCCAGCAGCTTACAGGGATATAGCAATCAGCCCCAGCATTTT.

The gene calls are TRBV27 and TRBJ1-4; D is possibly TRBD1 (6 bases). The CDR3 totals 16 residues. Germline V gene lookup returns CDR1 MNHEY and CDR2 SMNVEV (reference sequence). V was shortened by 3 bases and J by 4 bases, with 15 bases between the two germline ends. The CDR3 here is CASSLLGGFGNEKLFF. The CDR3, as DNA: TGTGCCAGCAGTTTGTTAGGGGGGTTTGGTAATGAAAAACTGTTTTTT.

The chain couples TRBV6-5 to TRBJ1-6, with 9 bases identical to TRBD1. After removal of 5 bases from V and 9 bases from J, the junction contained 8 bases not matched to a gene. Germline V gives CDR1 MNHEY, CDR2 SVGAGI. This CDR3 has 15 residues. This CDR3 reads CASSQQGQGGSPLHF. The CDR3 bases are TGTGCCAGCAGTCAACAGGGACAGGGAGGTTCACCCCTCCACTTT.

The chain has TRBV7-2 and TRBJ1-2, with 8 nucleotides matching TRBD1. Per the germline V gene, CDR1 is SGHTA and CDR2 is FQGNSA. CDR3 size: 13 residues. Trimming removed 4 bases from V and 6 bases from J; junction bases left unmatched: 4. CDR3: CASSYRGTDGYTF. In nucleotides, the CDR3 is TGTGCCAGCAGCTACAGGGGGACGGATGGCTACACCTTC.

The V and J genes are TRBV5-1 and TRBJ2-1; 9 bases line up with TRBD1. Germline V CDR1 and CDR2: SGHRS, YFSETQ. CDR3 length: 15 amino acids. With V trimmed by 2 bases and J by 2 bases, 2 bases remained unmatched. Written as DNA, the CDR3 is TGCGCCAGCAGCTTAGGACAGGGGCCCTACAATGAGCAGTTCTTC. It codes for CASSLGQGPYNEQFF.

The chain couples TRBV5-1 to TRBJ1-1; 9 bases map to TRBD1. Germline V CDR1 and CDR2: SGHRS, YFSETQ. With V trimmed by 5 bases and J by 4 bases, 18 bases remained unmatched. The CDR3 is made up of 18 amino acids. The CDR3 loop is CASSFATGGGRRSTEAFF. The DNA of the CDR3 is TGCGCCAGCAGTTTCGCAACAGGGGGCGGCCGGAGGAGCACTGAAGCTTTCTTT.

The rearrangement uses TRBV30 and TRBJ1-1; D gene uncertain. The germline V and J ends were trimmed by 1 base and 6 bases, with 12 bases remaining between them. The germline V gene has CDR1 GTSNPN and CDR2 SVGIG (reference sequence). There are 13 residues in the CDR3. This chain's CDR3 is CAWSGTSVSEAFF. Written as DNA, the CDR3 is TGTGCCTGGAGTGGGACCTCGGTCTCTGAAGCTTTCTTT.

This clone is a singleton in its sample. The chain couples TRBV6-5 to TRBJ2-7, with 9 positions matching TRBD1. Germline lookup yields CDR1 MNHEY and CDR2 SVGAGI. The CDR3 has 15 amino acids. The J segment lost 3 bases and the V segment lost 2 bases, leaving 5 bases of the junction unmatched. The CDR3 loop reads CASSYQDRGYYEQYF. CDR3 DNA sequence: TGTGCCAGCAGTTACCAGGACAGGGGATACTACGAGCAGTACTTC.